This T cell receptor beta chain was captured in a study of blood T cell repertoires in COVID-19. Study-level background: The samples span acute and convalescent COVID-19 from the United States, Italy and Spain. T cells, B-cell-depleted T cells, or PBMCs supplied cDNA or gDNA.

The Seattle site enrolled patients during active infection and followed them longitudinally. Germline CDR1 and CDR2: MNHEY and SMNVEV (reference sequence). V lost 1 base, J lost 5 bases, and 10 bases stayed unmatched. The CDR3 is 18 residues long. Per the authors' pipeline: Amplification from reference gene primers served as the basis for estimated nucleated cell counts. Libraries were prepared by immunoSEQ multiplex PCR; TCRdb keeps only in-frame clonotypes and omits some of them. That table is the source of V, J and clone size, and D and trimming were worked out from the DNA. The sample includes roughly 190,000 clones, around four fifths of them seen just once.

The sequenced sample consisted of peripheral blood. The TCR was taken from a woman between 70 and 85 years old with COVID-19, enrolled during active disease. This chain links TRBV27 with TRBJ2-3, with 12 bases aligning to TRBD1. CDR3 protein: CASSLFLAGQGAGDTQYF. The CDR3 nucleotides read TGTGCCAGCAGTTTATTTCTGGCGGGACAGGGGGCTGGAGATACGCAGTATTTT.